This TCR beta chain derives from a study of cytomegalovirus exposure and HLA in healthy donors. Study-level information: Genotyping showed around 81% of 350 to 400 donors falling in the Caucasian-associated ancestry cluster.

Study-wide results and limits: The CMV antigen specificity of a few CMV-associated chains was confirmed through in vitro analysis. With later analysis, a missense DCLRE1C variant became linked to TCR beta V- and J-gene trimming.

The CDR3 is made up of 14 amino acids. Trimming left V 7 bases short and J 5 bases short, with 15 bases between. Per germline, CDR1 MNHEY and CDR2 SMNVEV (reference sequence). The PCR used 60 Vbeta and 13 Jbeta primers. Data came from immunoSEQ multiplex PCR; TCRdb stores just in-frame clones and leaves some out. The data show around 75,000 clones, and the top ten clones hold about 13%. As to this clone: Its antigen remains unidentified.

The rearrangement joins TRBV27 to TRBJ2-1; tentative D call: TRBD2 (6 bases). The sample consisted of PBMCs. The sequence came from a man in his fifties or sixties in good health and CMV-seropositive. Here the CDR3 DNA reads TGTGCCAGCACCTTTACCGGGGGACACAATGAGCAGTTCTTC. As protein: CASTFTGGHNEQFF.